The next 28 T cell receptor beta chains were all read from a single sample in a study of T cell repertoires in cytomegalovirus infection. MiXCR, run by TCRdb on the reads, gives a single entry per CDR3 protein. The sample holds 80,000 or so distinct CDR3 sequences, roughly 25% seen once. Their recognized antigens are unknown. The material sequenced was CD8+ T cells from cultured PBMCs, taken from culture after CMV antigen stimulation. The receptor source for this set is a human donor in good health (CMV status not recorded). Some clones in this sample may be carry-over from other donors' samples.

The sample holds a few counts of this clonotype. The chain couples TRBV4-1 to TRBJ1-5; D call uncertain. CDR3 length: 15 residues. Germline V CDR1 and CDR2: MGHRA, YSYEKL. Trimming removed 0 bases at V and 5 bases at J, with 11 bases between. CDR3 in amino acids: CASSQDLGEDQPQHF. The CDR3 DNA sequence: TGCGCCAGCAGCCAAGACCTGGGTGAGGATCAGCCCCAGCATTTT.

In this sample, this clonotype turned up many times. J is TRBJ1-3 and V is TRBV7-2; possibly TRBD1 for D (6 bases). Germline V CDR1 and CDR2: SGHTA, FQGNSA. This CDR3 has 14 amino acids. V was cut by 5 bases and J by 3 bases, with 11 bases left in between. The DNA for the CDR3 is TGTGCCAGCAGCCACAGGGACGTTGGAAACACCATATATTTT. Translation: CASSHRDVGNTIYF.

The sample holds many counts of this clonotype. This sequence joins TRBV7-6 and TRBJ2-1; D is perhaps TRBD2 (6 bases). Trimming cost V 5 bases and J 6 bases, with 14 bases left between them. CDR3 length: 14 residues. Germline values: CDR1 SGHVS, CDR2 FNYEAQ. The CDR3 nucleotides are TGTGCCAGCAGCACAGGAGGGATCGGCAATGAGCAGTTCTTC. The encoded protein is CASSTGGIGNEQFF. The whole variable domain, remainder taken from reference TRBV7-6 and TRBJ2-1, is GAGVSQSPRYKVTKRGQDVALRCDPISGHVSLYWYRQALGQGPEFLTYFNYEAQQDKSGLPNDRFSAERPEGSISTLTIQRTEQRDSAMYRCASSTGGIGNEQFFGPGTRLTVL.

This clonotype was recorded once. The V gene is TRBV30, the J gene TRBJ2-7; tentatively, D is TRBD1 (6 bases). Germline-derived CDR1 and CDR2 are GTSNPN and SVGIG (reference sequence). This CDR3 comprises 14 residues. V was pared by 4 bases and J by 5 bases, with 18 bases between. The CDR3 region is CAWNLGTQSHEQYF. The CDR3 nucleotides read TGTGCCTGGAACCTCGGGACACAGTCTCACGAGCAGTACTTC.

Concerning this clonotype itself: A much more abundant neighbour one base away suggests this may be a read error. CDR3: CASTSELPGQGGNQPRHF. CDR3 DNA sequence: TGTGCCAGCACCTCAGAACTACCGGGACAGGGTGGCAATCAGCCCCGGCATTTT. The J gene is TRBJ1-5, the V gene TRBV6-2 or TRBV6-3; TRBD1 agrees at 9 bases. In germline, CDR1 is MNHEY, CDR2 SVGEGT. The CDR3 extends over 18 amino acids.

This clonotype has at least ten counts. The chain joins TRBV12-3 or TRBV12-4 to TRBJ2-1; possible D gene TRBD2, 6 bases. The CDR3 spans 18 residues. Trimming cost V 0 bases and J 7 bases, with 22 bases left between them. The DNA for the CDR3 is TGTGCCAGCAGTTTAGCACCGGGACTCCCACCCGTTTTTAATGAGCAGTTCTTC. Amino acid sequence: CASSLAPGLPPVFNEQFF.

The V and J genes are TRBV6-6 and TRBJ1-1, with no clear D. The CDR3 consists of 12 residues. Germline values: CDR1 MNHNY, CDR2 SVGAGI (reference sequence). Trimming took 10 bases from V and 6 from J, leaving 15 bases between them. The CDR3 loop is CATKIGLAEAFF. Here the CDR3 DNA reads TGTGCCACCAAGATCGGGTTAGCTGAAGCTTTCTTT.

In this sample, this clonotype turned up a few times. The chain combines TRBV6-1 with TRBJ2-7; 8 positions match TRBD1. This CDR3 spans 17 amino acids. Trimming removed 5 bases from V and 3 bases from J; junction bases left unmatched: 15. Looked up from germline, CDR1 is MNHNS and CDR2 is SASEGT. The CDR3 coding sequence is TGTGCCAGCAGTTGGTGGAGACGGGACAGGACCATCTACGAGCAGTACTTC. Protein product: CASSWWRRDRTIYEQYF.

The chain recombines TRBV10-3 with TRBJ1-1; no firm D call. Trimming pared 0 bases from V and 0 bases from J, leaving 8 bases between. This CDR3 contains 15 residues. Germline CDR1 and CDR2: ENHRY and SYGVKD. CDR3 region: CAISESADMNTEAFF. DNA for the CDR3: TGTGCCATCAGTGAGTCGGCAGATATGAACACTGAAGCTTTCTTT.

This clonotype was observed at least ten times. The rearrangement uses TRBV6-1 and TRBJ1-6, with 10 bases aligning to TRBD1. The germline V gene encodes CDR1 MNHNS and CDR2 SASEGT. Trimming took 5 bases from V and 10 from J; bases not matched to a gene: 8. The CDR3 covers 15 residues. The CDR3 region has the DNA TGTGCCAGCAGTCCTACCGGGACAGGGGAATCACCCCTCCACTTT. Protein: CASSPTGTGESPLHF.

This clonotype has at least ten counts. This chain uses TRBV7-9 with TRBJ2-2, with D tentatively TRBD1 (6 bases). V was cut by 6 bases and J by 5 bases, with 16 bases left in between. The CDR3 runs to 15 residues. Germline V gene lookup returns CDR1 SEHNR and CDR2 FQNEAQ (reference sequence). The CDR3 DNA follows: TGTGCCAGCAGACCTCCGGGACACGGTACCGGGGAGCTGTTTTTT. The encoded protein is CASRPPGHGTGELFF.

This clonotype was seen a few times. As DNA, the CDR3 is TGTGCCAGCAGCTTAAGCGGTGAAAAACTGTTTTTT. It encodes CASSLSGEKLFF. V is TRBV7-6 and J is TRBJ1-4; D not resolved. CDR1 is SGHVS, CDR2 FNYEAQ, per germline. The CDR3 loop spans 12 amino acids. Trimming pared 2 bases from V and 7 bases from J, leaving 5 bases between.

The chain couples TRBV12-3 or TRBV12-4 to TRBJ2-1; 8 bases align to TRBD2. The J segment lost 6 bases and the V segment lost 3 bases, leaving 19 bases of the junction unmatched. The CDR3 has 19 amino acids. The CDR3 sequence is CASSFSPPGTRGRGNEQFF. The CDR3 DNA sequence: TGTGCCAGCAGTTTCTCTCCCCCCGGGACTAGAGGGCGGGGCAATGAGCAGTTCTTC.

This clonotype appeared many times. J is TRBJ1-1 and V is TRBV11-3; D is possibly TRBD1 (5 bases). This CDR3 region has 15 residues. CDR1 is SGHNT, CDR2 YENEEA, per germline. V was cut by 1 base and J by 0 bases, with 9 bases left in between. CDR3 residues: CASSLGQTMNTEAFF. Written as DNA, the CDR3 is TGTGCCAGCAGCTTAGGACAGACAATGAACACTGAAGCTTTCTTT.

The chain combines TRBV11-2 with TRBJ1-2, with D perhaps matching TRBD1 (5 bases). The CDR3 is 14 amino acids. Between the trimmed V and J ends, which lost 5 bases and 6 bases, there was a span of 16 bases. Germline V gene data show CDR1 as SGHAT and CDR2 as FQNNGV. The CDR3: CASSKGVQEDGYTF. The CDR3 DNA reads TGTGCCAGCAGCAAAGGAGTACAGGAAGATGGCTACACCTTC.

A few counts support this clonotype. The chain is built from TRBV5-1 and TRBJ2-5, with no clear D. Germline CDR1 reads SGHRS; CDR2 reads YFSETQ. The CDR3 consists of 16 residues. Trimming left V 0 bases short and J 5 bases short, with 17 bases between. The chain's CDR3 is CASSLGRSRTYETQYF. The CDR3, as DNA: TGCGCCAGCAGCTTGGGGCGGAGTAGAACGTACGAGACCCAGTACTTC.

This clonotype appeared many times. CDR3 in DNA: TGTGCCAGCGCGGCAGCGACAGGAGCTGAAGCTTTCTTT. This codes for CASAAATGAEAFF. The J gene is TRBJ1-1, the V gene TRBV6-1; tentative D call: TRBD1 (6 bases). Deletions cut 8 bases from V and 6 bases from J, with 16 bases between. Germline V gene data show CDR1 as MNHNS and CDR2 as SASEGT. The CDR3 runs to 13 residues.

The V and J genes are TRBV12-3 or TRBV12-4 and TRBJ2-5, with 9 bases aligning to TRBD1. The CDR3 length is 12 residues. The J segment lost 7 bases and the V segment lost 5 bases, leaving 2 bases of the junction unmatched. CDR3 region: CASSPTGGTQYF. The CDR3 nucleotides read TGTGCCAGCAGTCCGACAGGGGGGACCCAGTACTTC.

This clonotype was recorded a few times. V is TRBV6-2 or TRBV6-3 and J is TRBJ2-7; D remains ambiguous. This CDR3 is 11 amino acids long. The germline V gene encodes CDR1 MNHEY and CDR2 SVGEGT. V shed 0 bases and J shed 5 bases, with 2 bases lying between them. CDR3 in amino acids: CASSYSNEQYF. The CDR3 nucleotides are TGTGCCAGCAGTTACTCAAACGAGCAGTACTTC.

This clonotype was detected many times. The chain links TRBV7-2 to TRBJ1-3, with D maybe TRBD1 (5 bases). This CDR3 is built from 18 residues. V lost 5 bases, J lost 4 bases, and 24 bases lay in between. CDR1 and CDR2 from the germline V gene are SGHTA and FQGNSA. The CDR3 here is CASSLEGWGVAAGNTIYF. The CDR3 DNA is TGTGCCAGCAGCCTTGAGGGATGGGGGGTCGCCGCGGGAAACACCATATATTTT.

The J gene is TRBJ2-3, the V gene TRBV28; TRBD1 matches at 10 bases. The V and J ends lost 4 bases and 2 bases, in that order; junction bases with no gene match: 12. The CDR3 consists of 18 residues. Germline V lookup: CDR1 MDHEN, CDR2 SYDVKM. The DNA for the CDR3 is TGTGCCAGCAGTTCCACGGGTTTGGGGACAGGGGACACAGATACGCAGTATTTT. Its protein product is CASSSTGLGTGDTDTQYF.

There are a few counts of this clonotype. The rearrangement joins TRBV12-5 to TRBJ2-7; D tentatively fits TRBD1 or TRBD2 (5 bases each). There are 13 residues in the CDR3. Germline CDR1 LGHNT, CDR2 FRNRAP. V lost 2 bases, J lost 6 bases, and 11 bases lay in between. CDR3 sequence (DNA): TGTGCTAGTGGTTTGAGTATAGGGACCGAGCAGTACTTC. This sequence encodes CASGLSIGTEQYF.

In this sample, this clonotype turned up many times. The chain links TRBV7-8 to TRBJ1-1; D unresolved. Germline lookup yields CDR1 SGHVS and CDR2 FQNEAQ. Trimming cost V 2 bases and J 1 base, with 8 bases left between them. The CDR3 covers 14 residues. Written as DNA, the CDR3 is TGTGCCAGCAGCTTAAGGACGGAGAACACTGAAGCTTTCTTT. It is translated as CASSLRTENTEAFF.

This clonotype was counted between two and nine times. The chain recombines TRBV6-2 or TRBV6-3 with TRBJ1-6; D gene ambiguous. This CDR3 region has 15 residues. Between the trimmed V and J ends, which lost 2 bases and 8 bases, there was a span of 13 bases. From germline, CDR1 is MNHEY and CDR2 SVGEGT. The CDR3 reads CASSYKGVRDSPLHF. The CDR3 DNA reads as TGTGCCAGCAGTTACAAGGGAGTGAGGGATTCACCCCTCCACTTT.

The table lists this clonotype with many counts. The V and J genes are TRBV4-2 and TRBJ2-1; D gene ambiguous. Trimming pared 0 bases from V and 7 bases from J, leaving 7 bases between. CDR3 length: 13 amino acids. CDR1 LGHNA and CDR2 YNFKEQ come from the germline V gene. Written as DNA, the CDR3 is TGTGCCAGCAGCCAAGATCTCAAGAATGAGCAGTTCTTC. Protein: CASSQDLKNEQFF.

The V gene is TRBV19, the J gene TRBJ1-5; D is undetermined. Germline-derived CDR1 and CDR2 are LNHDA and SQIVND (reference sequence). Trimming took 7 bases from V and 6 from J, leaving 13 bases between them. The CDR3 runs 13 residues. Written as DNA, the CDR3 is TGTGCCAGTAATCCCTGGCCCGGTCAGCCCCAGCATTTT. Protein sequence: CASNPWPGQPQHF.

The chain recombines TRBV6-6 with TRBJ1-1, with 8 bases identical to TRBD1. In germline, CDR1 is MNHNY, CDR2 SVGAGI (reference sequence). CDR3 length: 14 residues. Trimming at V came to 8 bases and at J to 6 bases, leaving 11 bases not matched to a gene. The CDR3 bases are TGTGCCAGCGCCGGCCAGGGGGCGGATTCTGAAGCTTTCTTT. Protein sequence: CASAGQGADSEAFF.

This clonotype turned up a few times. This rearrangement joins TRBV27 to TRBJ1-1, with a weak D call TRBD1 (6 bases). The V end lost 3 bases, the J end lost 6 bases, and 11 bases lay between the germline ends. The CDR3 is 13 residues long. In germline, CDR1 is MNHEY, CDR2 SMNVEV (reference sequence). CDR3 bases: TGTGCCAGCAGTTTTCCAGGGGCTTCTGAAGCTTTCTTT. It translates to CASSFPGASEAFF.